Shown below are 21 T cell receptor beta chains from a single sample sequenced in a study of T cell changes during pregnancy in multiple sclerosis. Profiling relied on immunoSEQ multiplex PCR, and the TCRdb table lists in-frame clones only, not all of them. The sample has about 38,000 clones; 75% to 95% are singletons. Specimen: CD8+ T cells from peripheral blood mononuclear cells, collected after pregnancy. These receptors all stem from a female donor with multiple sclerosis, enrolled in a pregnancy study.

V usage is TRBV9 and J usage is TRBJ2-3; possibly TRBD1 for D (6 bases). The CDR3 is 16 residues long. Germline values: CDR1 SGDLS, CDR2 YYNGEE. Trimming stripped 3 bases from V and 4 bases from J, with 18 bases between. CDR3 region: CASSGNRDWDPDTQYF. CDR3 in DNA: TGTGCCAGCAGCGGCAACAGGGATTGGGACCCAGATACGCAGTATTTT.

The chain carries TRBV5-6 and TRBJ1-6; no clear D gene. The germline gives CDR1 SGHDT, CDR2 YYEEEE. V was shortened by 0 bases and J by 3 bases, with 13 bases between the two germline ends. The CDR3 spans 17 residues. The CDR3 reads CASSLGPVRYYNSPLHF. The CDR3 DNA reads TGTGCCAGCAGCTTGGGTCCCGTCAGGTACTATAATTCACCCCTCCACTTT.

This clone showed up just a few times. Here the CDR3 reads CASSPSNPGFGEKLFF. In DNA, the CDR3 is TGTGCCAGCAGCCCATCAAACCCAGGGTTTGGCGAAAAACTGTTTTTT. The chain carries TRBV27 and TRBJ1-4, with D perhaps TRBD1 (5 bases). The germline V gene has CDR1 MNHEY and CDR2 SMNVEV (reference sequence). The V end lost 6 bases, the J end lost 8 bases, and 22 bases lay between the germline ends. The CDR3 sequence is 16 residues long. The whole variable domain, filled in from reference TRBV27 and TRBJ1-4, reads EAQVTQNPRYLITVTGKKLTVTCSQNMNHEYMSWYRQDPGLGLRQIYYSMNVEVTDKGDVPEGYKVSRKEKRNFPLILESPSPNQTSLYFCASSPSNPGFGEKLFFGSGTQLSVL.

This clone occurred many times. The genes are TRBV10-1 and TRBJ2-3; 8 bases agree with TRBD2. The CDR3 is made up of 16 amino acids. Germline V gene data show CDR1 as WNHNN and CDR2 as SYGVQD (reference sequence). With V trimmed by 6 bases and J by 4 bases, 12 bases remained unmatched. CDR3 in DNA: TGCGCCAGCAGGAGCCTAGGACTAGCTCCCGCAGATACGCAGTATTTT. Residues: CASRSLGLAPADTQYF.

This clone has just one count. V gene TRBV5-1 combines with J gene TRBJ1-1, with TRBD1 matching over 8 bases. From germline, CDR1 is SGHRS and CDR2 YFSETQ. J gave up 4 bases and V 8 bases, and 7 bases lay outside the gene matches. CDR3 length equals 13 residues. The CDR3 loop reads CASDQGAGTEAFF. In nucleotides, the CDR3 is TGCGCCAGTGACCAGGGGGCGGGCACTGAAGCTTTCTTT.

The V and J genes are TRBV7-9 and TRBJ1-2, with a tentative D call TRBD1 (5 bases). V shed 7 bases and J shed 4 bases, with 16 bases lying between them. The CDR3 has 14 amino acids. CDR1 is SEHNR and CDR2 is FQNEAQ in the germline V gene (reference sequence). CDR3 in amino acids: CASISAGKPYGYTF. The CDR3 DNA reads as TGTGCCAGCATCTCGGCAGGGAAACCCTATGGCTACACCTTC.

In nucleotides, the CDR3 is TGTGCCAGCAGCTTAGCAGTGGAGCCTAGGTACCAAGAGACCCAGTACTTC. Amino acids: CASSLAVEPRYQETQYF. The chain links TRBV7-6 to TRBJ2-5; D not resolved. This CDR3 has 17 amino acids. CDR1 and CDR2 (germline): SGHVS, FNYEAQ. The V and J ends lost 0 bases and 0 bases respectively, with 14 bases between them.

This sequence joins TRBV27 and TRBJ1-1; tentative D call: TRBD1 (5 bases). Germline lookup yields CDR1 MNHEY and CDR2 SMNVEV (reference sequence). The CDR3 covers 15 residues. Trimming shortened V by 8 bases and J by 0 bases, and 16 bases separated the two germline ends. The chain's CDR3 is CASFSLRGMNTEAFF. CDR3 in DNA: TGTGCCAGCTTTTCCTTACGGGGGATGAACACTGAAGCTTTCTTT.

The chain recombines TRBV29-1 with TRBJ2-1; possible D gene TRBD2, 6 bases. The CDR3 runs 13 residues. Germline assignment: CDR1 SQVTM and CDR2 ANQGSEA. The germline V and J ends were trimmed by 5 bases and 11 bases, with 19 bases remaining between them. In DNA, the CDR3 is TGCAGCGTTAGAAGAGAGACCCGGGAGCAGCAGTTCTTC. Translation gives CSVRRETREQQFF.

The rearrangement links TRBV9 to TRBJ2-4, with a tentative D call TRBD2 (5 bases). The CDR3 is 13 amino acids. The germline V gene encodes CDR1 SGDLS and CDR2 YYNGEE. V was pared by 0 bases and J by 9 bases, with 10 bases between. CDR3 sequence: CASSVARESIQYF. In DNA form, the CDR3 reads TGTGCCAGCAGCGTAGCACGGGAAAGCATTCAGTACTTC.

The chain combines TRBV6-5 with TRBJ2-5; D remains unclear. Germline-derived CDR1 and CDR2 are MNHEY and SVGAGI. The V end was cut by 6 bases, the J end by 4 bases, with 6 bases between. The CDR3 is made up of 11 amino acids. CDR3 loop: CASSLRETQYF. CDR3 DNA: TGTGCCAGCAGCCTCCGAGAGACCCAGTACTTC.

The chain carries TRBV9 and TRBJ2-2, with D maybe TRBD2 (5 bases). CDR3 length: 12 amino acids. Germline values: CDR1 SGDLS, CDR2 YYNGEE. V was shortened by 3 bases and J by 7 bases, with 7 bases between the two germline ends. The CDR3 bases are TGTGCCAGCAGCGAGGCGGGCGGGGAGCTGTTTTTT. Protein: CASSEAGGELFF.

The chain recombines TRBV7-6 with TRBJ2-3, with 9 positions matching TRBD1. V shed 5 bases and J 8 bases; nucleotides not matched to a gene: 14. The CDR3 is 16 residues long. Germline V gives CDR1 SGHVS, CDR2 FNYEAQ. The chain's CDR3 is CASSTLPGQGRGTQYF. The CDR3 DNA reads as TGTGCCAGCAGCACGCTACCGGGACAGGGAAGGGGTACGCAGTATTTT.

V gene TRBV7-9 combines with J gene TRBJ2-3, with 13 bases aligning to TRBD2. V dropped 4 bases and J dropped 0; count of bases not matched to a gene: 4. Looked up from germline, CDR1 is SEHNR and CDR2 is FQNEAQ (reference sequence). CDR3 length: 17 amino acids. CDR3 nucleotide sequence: TGTGCCAGCAGCTCCTCGGGACTAGCGGGGAGCACAGATACGCAGTATTTT. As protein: CASSSSGLAGSTDTQYF.

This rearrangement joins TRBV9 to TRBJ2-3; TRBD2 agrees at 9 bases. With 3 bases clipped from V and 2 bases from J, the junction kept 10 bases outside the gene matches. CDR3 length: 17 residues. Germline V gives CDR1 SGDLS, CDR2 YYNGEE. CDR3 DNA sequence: TGTGCCAGCAGCGCCCCGCGACTAGCGGAAGACACAGATACGCAGTATTTT. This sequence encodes CASSAPRLAEDTDTQYF. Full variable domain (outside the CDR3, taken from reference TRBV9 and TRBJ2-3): DSGVTQTPKHLITATGQRVTLRCSPRSGDLSVYWYQQSLDQGLQFLIQYYNGEERAKGNILERFSAQQFPDLHSELNLSSLELGDSALYFCASSAPRLAEDTDTQYFGPGTRLTVL.

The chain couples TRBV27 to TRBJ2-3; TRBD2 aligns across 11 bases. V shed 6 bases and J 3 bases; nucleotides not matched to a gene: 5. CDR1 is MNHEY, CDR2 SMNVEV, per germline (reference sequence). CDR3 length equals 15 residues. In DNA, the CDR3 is TGTGCCAGCAGGATATCTAGCGGGAGGACAGATACGCAGTATTTT. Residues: CASRISSGRTDTQYF.

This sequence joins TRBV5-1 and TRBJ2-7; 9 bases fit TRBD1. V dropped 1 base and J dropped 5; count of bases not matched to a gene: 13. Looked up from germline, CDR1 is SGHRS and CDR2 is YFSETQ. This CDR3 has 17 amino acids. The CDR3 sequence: CASSLLAGTGLSNEQYF. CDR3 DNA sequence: TGCGCCAGCAGCTTGTTGGCGGGGACAGGGTTGAGCAACGAGCAGTACTTC.

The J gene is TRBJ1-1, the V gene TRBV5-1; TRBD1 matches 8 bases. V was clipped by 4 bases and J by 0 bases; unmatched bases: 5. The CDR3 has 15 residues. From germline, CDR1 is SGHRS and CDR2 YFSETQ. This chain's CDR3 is CASSVRQGLNTEAFF. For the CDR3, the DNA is TGCGCCAGCAGCGTAAGACAGGGGTTGAACACTGAAGCTTTCTTT.

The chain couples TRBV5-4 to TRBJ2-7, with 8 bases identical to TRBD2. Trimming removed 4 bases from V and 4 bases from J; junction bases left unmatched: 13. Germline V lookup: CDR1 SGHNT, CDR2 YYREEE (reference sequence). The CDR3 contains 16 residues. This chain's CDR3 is CASSGGTSVPDYEQYF. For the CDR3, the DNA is TGTGCCAGCAGCGGGGGGACTAGTGTCCCCGATTACGAGCAGTACTTC.

Written as DNA, the CDR3 is TGTGCCAGCAGCGGGGGTGGCGACAGGGATACGCAGTATTTT. Its protein is CASSGGGDRDTQYF. The chain is built from TRBV9 and TRBJ2-3; a possible D gene is TRBD1 (6 bases). Per germline, CDR1 SGDLS and CDR2 YYNGEE. V lost 3 bases and J lost 6, with 14 bases in between. This CDR3 has 14 residues.

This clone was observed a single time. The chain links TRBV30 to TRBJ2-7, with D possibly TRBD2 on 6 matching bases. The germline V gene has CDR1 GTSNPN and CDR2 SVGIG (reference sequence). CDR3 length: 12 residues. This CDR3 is CAWDLNSYEQYF. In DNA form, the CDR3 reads TGTGCATGGGACTTGAACTCCTACGAGCAGTACTTC.